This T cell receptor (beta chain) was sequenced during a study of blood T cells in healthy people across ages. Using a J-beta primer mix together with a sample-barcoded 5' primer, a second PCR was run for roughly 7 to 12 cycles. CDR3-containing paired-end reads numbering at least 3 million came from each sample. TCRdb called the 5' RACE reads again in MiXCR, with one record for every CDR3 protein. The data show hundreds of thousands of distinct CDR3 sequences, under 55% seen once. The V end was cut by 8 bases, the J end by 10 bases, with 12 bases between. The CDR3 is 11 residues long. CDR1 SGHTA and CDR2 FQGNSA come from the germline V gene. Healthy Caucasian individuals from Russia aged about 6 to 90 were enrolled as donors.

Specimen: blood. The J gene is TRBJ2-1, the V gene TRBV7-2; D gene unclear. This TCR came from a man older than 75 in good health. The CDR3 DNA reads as TGTGCCAGCGTGCAGGCTTTAGAGCAGTTCTTC. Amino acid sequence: CASVQALEQFF.